The 20 T cell receptor beta chains given below trace back to one sample, sequenced in a study of T cell responses to AZD1222 COVID-19 vaccine. TCRdb's table, derived via immunoSEQ multiplex PCR, lists solely in-frame clones and lacks some. The sample yields tens of thousands of clones, around 73% seen once. This specimen was peripheral blood, taken on day 0 of AZD1222 vaccination. These receptors came from an adult in good health.

This clone was seen a few times. This chain connects TRBV19 to TRBJ2-1, with D perhaps TRBD2 (5 bases). The CDR3 runs to 13 residues. Germline CDR1 and CDR2: LNHDA and SQIVND (reference sequence). Trimming took off 7 bases at V and 4 bases at J, with 11 bases between the two ends. CDR3 loop: CASTRTGYNEQFF. As DNA, the CDR3 is TGTGCCAGTACTCGTACGGGGTACAATGAGCAGTTCTTC.

The rearrangement links TRBV30 to TRBJ1-4, with D hard to call. The CDR3 consists of 15 residues. V lost 2 bases and J lost 10, with 20 bases in between. Germline assignment: CDR1 GTSNPN and CDR2 SVGIG (reference sequence). The CDR3: CAWSTSSPLAGKLFF. In DNA, the CDR3 is TGTGCCTGGAGTACTTCTTCCCCTCTGGCGGGAAAACTGTTTTTT.

The rearrangement joins TRBV28 to TRBJ2-7; 7 bases are a match to TRBD2. Losses at the gene ends were 6 bases for V and 0 bases for J; bases not matched to a gene: 8. Germline values: CDR1 MDHEN, CDR2 SYDVKM. The CDR3 sequence is 15 residues long. The CDR3 sequence: CASRLGGRSSYEQYF. The DNA for the CDR3 is TGTGCCAGCAGACTCGGGGGGAGGAGCTCCTACGAGCAGTACTTC.

This clone was seen a few times. The rearrangement joins TRBV19 to TRBJ2-6; D might be TRBD1 or TRBD2, each matching 6 bases. V was cut by 7 bases and J by 1 base, with 17 bases left in between. The CDR3 has 17 amino acids. CDR1 is LNHDA and CDR2 is SQIVND in the germline V gene (reference sequence). CDR3 bases: TGTGCCAGTAACTCGGGGGCCCTGTCGTCTGGGGCCAACGTCCTGACTTTC. Amino acids: CASNSGALSSGANVLTF.

J is TRBJ2-7 and V is TRBV27; TRBD1 might be the D (6 bases). The CDR3 loop spans 14 amino acids. The V gene lost 0 bases and the J gene lost 2 bases, with 8 bases spanning the gap. Germline CDR1 is MNHEY and CDR2 is SMNVEV (reference sequence). CDR3 region: CASSLSGHPYEQYF. CDR3 DNA sequence: TGTGCCAGCAGTTTATCGGGACACCCCTACGAGCAGTACTTC.

This clone was detected only once. The chain uses TRBV11-2 and TRBJ1-5; 9 bases are a match to TRBD1. J lost 3 bases, V lost 5 bases, and 8 bases had no gene match. The CDR3 runs 16 residues. Germline values: CDR1 SGHAT, CDR2 FQNNGV. CDR3 sequence reads: CASSQTGTGPNQPQHF. The CDR3 DNA follows: TGTGCCAGCAGCCAGACCGGGACAGGGCCCAATCAGCCCCAGCATTTT.

The rearrangement uses TRBV7-9 and TRBJ1-6; 8 positions match TRBD1. CDR3 length equals 14 residues. Germline V gives CDR1 SEHNR, CDR2 FQNEAQ (reference sequence). V shed 6 bases and J 9 bases; nucleotides not matched to a gene: 7. The CDR3 here is CASSRDRGSSPLHF. As DNA, the CDR3 is TGTGCCAGCAGTAGAGACAGGGGCAGTTCACCCCTCCACTTT.

The chain recombines TRBV9 with TRBJ1-3; D remains ambiguous. V was trimmed by 2 bases and J by 4 bases, leaving 7 bases between them. Germline assignment: CDR1 SGDLS and CDR2 YYNGEE. The CDR3 length is 13 residues. The CDR3 DNA is TGTGCCAGCAGCGTTGGAACGGGAAACACCATATATTTT. This translates into CASSVGTGNTIYF. Full variable domain (remainder filled in from reference TRBV9 and TRBJ1-3): DSGVTQTPKHLITATGQRVTLRCSPRSGDLSVYWYQQSLDQGLQFLIQYYNGEERAKGNILERFSAQQFPDLHSELNLSSLELGDSALYFCASSVGTGNTIYFGEGSWLTVV.

Note on this clone: Different DNA sequences within this sample yield the same CDR3. The chain uses TRBV5-1 and TRBJ1-1; TRBD1 agrees at 10 bases. The V and J ends lost 0 bases and 0 bases, in that order; junction bases with no gene match: 5. The CDR3 runs 17 residues. Germline CDR1 is SGHRS and CDR2 is YFSETQ. DNA of the CDR3: TGCGCCAGCAGCTTGGGACAGGGGGCCCATATGAACACTGAAGCTTTCTTT. As protein: CASSLGQGAHMNTEAFF. Drawing the rest from reference TRBV5-1 and TRBJ1-1, the complete variable domain is KAGVTQTPRYLIKTRGQQVTLSCSPISGHRSVSWYQQTPGQGLQFLFEYFSETQRNKGNFPGRFSGRQFSNSRSEMNVSTLELGDSALYLCASSLGQGAHMNTEAFFGQGTRLTVV.

The chain is built from TRBV2 and TRBJ2-7, with D perhaps matching TRBD1 or TRBD2 (5 bases each). This CDR3 region has 14 residues. The V and J ends lost 2 bases and 5 bases respectively, with 13 bases between them. Germline V lookup: CDR1 SNHLY, CDR2 FYNNEI. The CDR3: CASSERTGRHEQYF. For the CDR3, the DNA is TGTGCCAGCAGTGAAAGGACGGGACGCCACGAGCAGTACTTC.

This clone was observed a few times. The J gene is TRBJ2-5, the V gene TRBV5-1; D gene uncertain. V was pared by 0 bases and J by 4 bases, with 7 bases between. Germline loops: CDR1 SGHRS, CDR2 YFSETQ. This CDR3 has 13 amino acids. DNA for the CDR3: TGCGCCAGCAGCTTGGGCCCGGGAGAGACCCAGTACTTC. The encoded protein is CASSLGPGETQYF.

With respect to this clone: It is likely a read error, because the conserved phenylalanine at the end of the CDR3 is missing. The DNA is omitted, as the CDR3 cannot be located on it reliably, and the CDR3 follows TCRdb's listing. V usage is TRBV11-3 and J usage is TRBJ2-7. The CDR3 spans 10 residues, counting both ends. Germline values: CDR1 SGHNT, CDR2 YENEEA. The CDR3 loop is CASSRRDLRR.

In this sample, this clone turned up a few times. The chain employs TRBV9 and TRBJ1-2; 7 bases agree with TRBD1. The germline gives CDR1 SGDLS, CDR2 YYNGEE. The V and J ends lost 0 bases and 4 bases, in that order; junction bases with no gene match: 0. The CDR3 loop spans 13 amino acids. The CDR3 reads CASSVAGGYGYTF. The CDR3 bases are TGTGCCAGCAGCGTAGCAGGGGGCTATGGCTACACCTTC.

V is TRBV3-1 (or the pseudogene TRBV3-2) and J is TRBJ1-2, with a weak D call TRBD1 (5 bases). Looked up from germline, CDR1 is LGHDT and CDR2 is YNNKEL (reference sequence). V gave up 4 bases and J gave up 7 bases, with 16 bases separating them. CDR3 length equals 14 residues. The CDR3 here is CASSPAGLVGGYTF. The CDR3 region has the DNA TGTGCCAGCAGCCCAGCAGGGTTGGTTGGTGGCTACACCTTC.

The CDR3: CAWSPFEGRPFYGYTF. DNA of the CDR3: TGTGCCTGGAGTCCCTTTGAAGGGCGGCCTTTCTATGGCTACACCTTC. The chain combines TRBV30 with TRBJ1-2; D gene ambiguous. V lost 2 bases to trimming and J lost 4 bases, with 20 bases between them. Germline V lookup: CDR1 GTSNPN, CDR2 SVGIG (reference sequence). The CDR3 is 16 residues long.

The V gene is TRBV9, the J gene TRBJ2-7; the D is unclear. Germline V gene lookup returns CDR1 SGDLS and CDR2 YYNGEE. The ends were cut back, 4 bases at V and 2 bases at J, with 13 bases in the middle. The CDR3 totals 14 residues. CDR3 sequence reads: CASSPPAKAYEQYF. Here the CDR3 DNA reads TGTGCCAGCAGCCCCCCGGCGAAGGCCTACGAGCAGTACTTC.

The V and J genes are TRBV28 and TRBJ2-2; 9 positions agree with TRBD1. The CDR3 is 16 amino acids. Germline CDR1 MDHEN, CDR2 SYDVKM. V was clipped by 5 bases and J by 6 bases; unmatched bases: 10. The CDR3 nucleotides read TGTGCCAGCAGTAGCACCGGGACAGGGAGGCCCGGGGAGCTGTTTTTT. Translated: CASSSTGTGRPGELFF. Drawing the rest from reference TRBV28 and TRBJ2-2, the complete variable domain is DVKVTQSSRYLVKRTGEKVFLECVQDMDHENMFWYRQDPGLGLRLIYFSYDVKMKEKGDIPEGYSVSREKKERFSLILESASTNQTSMYLCASSSTGTGRPGELFFGEGSRLTVL.

The rearrangement links TRBV15 to TRBJ2-3; D perhaps matches TRBD2 (5 bases). In germline, CDR1 is LNHNV, CDR2 YYDKDF (reference sequence). The length of the CDR3 is 15 residues. Trimming left V 0 bases short and J 9 bases short, with 16 bases between. CDR3 sequence reads: CATSRDQDSGITQYF. DNA of the CDR3: TGTGCCACCAGCAGAGACCAAGACTCCGGGATCACGCAGTATTTT.

This clone has a handful of counts. Here the CDR3 DNA reads TGCGCCAGCAGCCTACAGGGCCGCACTGAAGCTTTCTTT. This codes for CASSLQGRTEAFF. The J gene is TRBJ1-1, the V gene TRBV10-2, with D possibly TRBD1 on 6 matching bases. With 6 bases removed from V and 4 bases from J, the gap between germline ends came to 12 bases. Germline V gives CDR1 WSHSY, CDR2 SAAADI. The CDR3 contains 13 residues.

The J gene is TRBJ2-2, the V gene TRBV5-1, with TRBD1 matching over 9 bases. The CDR3 runs to 15 residues. V gave up 1 base and J gave up 5 bases; unmatched junction bases: 3. Per germline, CDR1 SGHRS and CDR2 YFSETQ. CDR3 DNA: TGCGCCAGCAGCTTGAGGACAGGGGATACCGGGGAGCTGTTTTTT. Amino acids: CASSLRTGDTGELFF.